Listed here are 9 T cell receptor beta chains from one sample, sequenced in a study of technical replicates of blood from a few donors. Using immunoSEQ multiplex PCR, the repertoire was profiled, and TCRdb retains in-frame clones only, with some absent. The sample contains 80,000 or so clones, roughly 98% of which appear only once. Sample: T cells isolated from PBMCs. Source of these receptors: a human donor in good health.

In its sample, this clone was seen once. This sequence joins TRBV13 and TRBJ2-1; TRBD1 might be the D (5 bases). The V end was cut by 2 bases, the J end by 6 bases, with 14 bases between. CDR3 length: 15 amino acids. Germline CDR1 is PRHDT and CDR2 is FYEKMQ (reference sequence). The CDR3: CASSLRSGFVNEQFF. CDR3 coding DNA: TGTGCCAGCAGCTTAAGGTCAGGGTTCGTCAATGAGCAGTTCTTC.

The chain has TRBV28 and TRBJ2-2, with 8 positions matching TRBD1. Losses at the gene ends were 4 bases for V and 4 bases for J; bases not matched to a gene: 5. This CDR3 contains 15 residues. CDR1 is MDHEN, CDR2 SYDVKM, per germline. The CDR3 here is CASSSWDRPTGELFF. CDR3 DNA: TGTGCCAGCAGTTCGTGGGACAGGCCCACCGGGGAGCTGTTTTTT.

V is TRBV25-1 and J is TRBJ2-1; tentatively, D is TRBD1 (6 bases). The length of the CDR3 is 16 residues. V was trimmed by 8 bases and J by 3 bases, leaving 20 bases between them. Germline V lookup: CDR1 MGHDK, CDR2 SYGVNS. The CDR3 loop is CASASVGDTVYNEQFF. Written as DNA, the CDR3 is TGTGCCAGCGCCTCAGTGGGGGACACCGTCTACAATGAGCAGTTCTTC.

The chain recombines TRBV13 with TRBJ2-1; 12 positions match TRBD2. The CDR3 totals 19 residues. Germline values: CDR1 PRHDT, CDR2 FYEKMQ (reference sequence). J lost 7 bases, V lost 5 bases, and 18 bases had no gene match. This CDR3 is CASSPWTSGTPIMRNEQFF. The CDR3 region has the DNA TGTGCCAGCAGCCCATGGACTAGCGGGACCCCGATCATGAGGAATGAGCAGTTCTTC.

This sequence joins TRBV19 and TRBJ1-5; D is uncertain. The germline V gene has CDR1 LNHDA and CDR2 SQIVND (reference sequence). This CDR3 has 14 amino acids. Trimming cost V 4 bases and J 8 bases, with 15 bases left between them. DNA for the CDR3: TGTGCCAGTAGTACATATTCCCCAGAGGAGCCCCAGCATTTT. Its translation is CASSTYSPEEPQHF.

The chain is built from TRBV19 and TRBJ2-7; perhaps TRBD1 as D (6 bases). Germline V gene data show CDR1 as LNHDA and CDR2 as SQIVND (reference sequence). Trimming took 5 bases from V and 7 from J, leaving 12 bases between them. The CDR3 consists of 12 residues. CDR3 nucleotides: TGTGCCAGTAGTTCAGGGGACGGAGAGCAGTACTTC. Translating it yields CASSSGDGEQYF.

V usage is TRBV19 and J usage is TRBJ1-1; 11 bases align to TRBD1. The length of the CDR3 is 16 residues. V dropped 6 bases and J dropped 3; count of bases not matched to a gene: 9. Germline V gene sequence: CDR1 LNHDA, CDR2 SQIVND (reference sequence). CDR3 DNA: TGTGCCAGTAGGGGACAGGGGGTTGTTGGGTACACTGAAGCTTTCTTT. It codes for CASRGQGVVGYTEAFF.

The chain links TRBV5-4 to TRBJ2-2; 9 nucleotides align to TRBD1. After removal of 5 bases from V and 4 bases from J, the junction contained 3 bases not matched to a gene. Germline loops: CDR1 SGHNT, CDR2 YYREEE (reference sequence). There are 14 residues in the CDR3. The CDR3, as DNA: TGTGCCAGCAGATTGACAGGGGGCACCGGGGAGCTGTTTTTT. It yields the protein CASRLTGGTGELFF. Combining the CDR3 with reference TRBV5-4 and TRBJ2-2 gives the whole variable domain ETGVTQSPTHLIKTRGQQVTLRCSSQSGHNTVSWYQQALGQGPQFIFQYYREEENGRGNFPPRFSGLQFPNYSSELNVNALELDDSALYLCASRLTGGTGELFFGEGSRLTVL.

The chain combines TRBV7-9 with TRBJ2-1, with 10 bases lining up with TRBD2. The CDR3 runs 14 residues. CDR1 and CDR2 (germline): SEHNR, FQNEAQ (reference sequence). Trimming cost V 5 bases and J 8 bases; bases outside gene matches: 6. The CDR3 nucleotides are TGTGCCAGCAGCCTGTGGGGGACTAGCGATGAGCAGTTCTTC. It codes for CASSLWGTSDEQFF.